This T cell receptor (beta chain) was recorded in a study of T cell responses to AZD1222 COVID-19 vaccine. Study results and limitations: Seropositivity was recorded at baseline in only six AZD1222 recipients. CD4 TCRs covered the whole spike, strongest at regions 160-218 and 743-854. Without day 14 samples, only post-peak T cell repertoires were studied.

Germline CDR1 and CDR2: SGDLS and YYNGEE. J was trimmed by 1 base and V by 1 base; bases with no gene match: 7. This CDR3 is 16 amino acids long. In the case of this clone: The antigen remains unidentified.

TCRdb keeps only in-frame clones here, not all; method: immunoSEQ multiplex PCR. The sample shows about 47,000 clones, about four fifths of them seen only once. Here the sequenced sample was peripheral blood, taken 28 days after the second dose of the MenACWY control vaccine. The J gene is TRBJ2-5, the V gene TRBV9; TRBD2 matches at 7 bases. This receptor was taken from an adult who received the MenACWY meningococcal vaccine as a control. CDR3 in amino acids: CASSVQIAGGQETQYF. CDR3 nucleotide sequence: TGTGCCAGCAGCGTACAGATAGCGGGTGGCCAAGAGACCCAGTACTTC.